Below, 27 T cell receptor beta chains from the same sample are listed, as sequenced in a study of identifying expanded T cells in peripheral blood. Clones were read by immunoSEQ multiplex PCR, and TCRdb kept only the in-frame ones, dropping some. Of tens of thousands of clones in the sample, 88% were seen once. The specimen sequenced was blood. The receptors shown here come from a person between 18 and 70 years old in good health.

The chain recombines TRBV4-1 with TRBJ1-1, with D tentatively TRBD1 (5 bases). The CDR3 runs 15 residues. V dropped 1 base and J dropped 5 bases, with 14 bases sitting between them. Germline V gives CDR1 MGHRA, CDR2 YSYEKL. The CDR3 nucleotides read TGCGCCAGCAGCCAAGCGAGGGGAGAGGCGACTGAAGCTTTCTTT. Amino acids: CASSQARGEATEAFF.

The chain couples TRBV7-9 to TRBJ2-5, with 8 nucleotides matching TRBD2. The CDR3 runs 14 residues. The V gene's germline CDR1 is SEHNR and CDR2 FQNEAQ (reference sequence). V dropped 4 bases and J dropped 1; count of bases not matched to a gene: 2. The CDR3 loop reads CASSSGLVQETQYF. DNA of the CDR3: TGTGCCAGCAGCTCGGGACTAGTCCAAGAGACCCAGTACTTC.

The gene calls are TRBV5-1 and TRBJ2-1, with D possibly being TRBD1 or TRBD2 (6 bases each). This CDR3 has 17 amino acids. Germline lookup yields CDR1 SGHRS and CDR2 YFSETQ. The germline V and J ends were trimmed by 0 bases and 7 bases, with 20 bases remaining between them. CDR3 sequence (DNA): TGCGCCAGCAGCTTGGGGCCCTTGGACAGCCGGGGGAATGAGCAGTTCTTC. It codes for CASSLGPLDSRGNEQFF.

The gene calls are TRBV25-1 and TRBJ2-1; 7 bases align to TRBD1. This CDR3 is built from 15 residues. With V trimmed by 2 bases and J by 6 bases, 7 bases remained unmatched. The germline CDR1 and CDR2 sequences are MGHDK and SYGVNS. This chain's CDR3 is CASSERRGQRNEQFF. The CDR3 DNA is TGTGCCAGCAGTGAACGCCGGGGACAGCGCAATGAGCAGTTCTTC.

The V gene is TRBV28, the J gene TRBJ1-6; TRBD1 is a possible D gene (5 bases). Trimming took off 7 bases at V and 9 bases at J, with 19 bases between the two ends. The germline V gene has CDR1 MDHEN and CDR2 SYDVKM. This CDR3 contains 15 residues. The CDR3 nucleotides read TGTGCCAGCATCATAAGGGGTTCCCCTGTTTCACCCCTCCACTTT. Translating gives CASIIRGSPVSPLHF. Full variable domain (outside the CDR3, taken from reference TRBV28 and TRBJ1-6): DVKVTQSSRYLVKRTGEKVFLECVQDMDHENMFWYRQDPGLGLRLIYFSYDVKMKEKGDIPEGYSVSREKKERFSLILESASTNQTSMYLCASIIRGSPVSPLHFGNGTRLTVT.

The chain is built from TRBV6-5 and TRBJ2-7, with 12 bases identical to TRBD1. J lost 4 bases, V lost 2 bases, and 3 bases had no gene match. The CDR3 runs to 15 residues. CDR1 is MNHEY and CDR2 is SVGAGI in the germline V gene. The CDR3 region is CASSYGTGGKYEQYF. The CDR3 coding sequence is TGTGCCAGCAGTTACGGGACAGGGGGCAAATACGAGCAGTACTTC.

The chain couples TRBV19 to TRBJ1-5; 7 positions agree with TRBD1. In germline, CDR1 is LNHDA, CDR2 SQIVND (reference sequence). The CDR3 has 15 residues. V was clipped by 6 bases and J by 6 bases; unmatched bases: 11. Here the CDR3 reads CASRHRGETIQPQHF. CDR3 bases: TGTGCCAGTAGGCACAGGGGTGAGACGATTCAGCCCCAGCATTTT.

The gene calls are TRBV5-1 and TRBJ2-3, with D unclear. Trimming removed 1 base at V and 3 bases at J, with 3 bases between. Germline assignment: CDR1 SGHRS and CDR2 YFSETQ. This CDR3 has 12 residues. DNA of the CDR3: TGCGCCAGCAGCTTGACGACAGATACGCAGTATTTT. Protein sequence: CASSLTTDTQYF.

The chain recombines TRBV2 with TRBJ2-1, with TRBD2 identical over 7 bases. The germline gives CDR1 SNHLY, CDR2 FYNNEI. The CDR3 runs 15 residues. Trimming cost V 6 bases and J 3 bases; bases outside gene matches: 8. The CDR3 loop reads CASSPALADYNEQFF. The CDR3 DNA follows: TGTGCCAGCAGCCCCGCTCTAGCGGACTACAATGAGCAGTTCTTC.

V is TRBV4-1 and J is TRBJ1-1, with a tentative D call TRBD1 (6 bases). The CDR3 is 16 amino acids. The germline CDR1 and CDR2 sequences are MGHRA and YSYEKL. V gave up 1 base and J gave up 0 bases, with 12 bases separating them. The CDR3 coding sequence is TGCGCCAGCAGCCAAGCACAGGGACCTTTGAACACTGAAGCTTTCTTT. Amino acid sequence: CASSQAQGPLNTEAFF.

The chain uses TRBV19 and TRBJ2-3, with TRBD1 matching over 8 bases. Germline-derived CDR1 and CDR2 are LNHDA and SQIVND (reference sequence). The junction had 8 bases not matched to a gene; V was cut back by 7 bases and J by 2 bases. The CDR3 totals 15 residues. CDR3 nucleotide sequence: TGTGCCAGTACCGGACAGGGCTTTCCCACAGATACGCAGTATTTT. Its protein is CASTGQGFPTDTQYF.

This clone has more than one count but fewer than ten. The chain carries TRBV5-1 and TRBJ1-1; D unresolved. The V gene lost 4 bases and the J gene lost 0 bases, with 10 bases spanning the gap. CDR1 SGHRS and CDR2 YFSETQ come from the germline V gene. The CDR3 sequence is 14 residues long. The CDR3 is CASSIQSMNTEAFF. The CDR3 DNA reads TGCGCCAGCAGCATACAGAGTATGAACACTGAAGCTTTCTTT.

This CDR3 reads CASSLADLYGYTF. In DNA, the CDR3 is TGTGCCAGCAGCTTAGCAGACTTATATGGCTACACCTTC. The genes are TRBV11-3 and TRBJ1-2; unclear D gene. Germline V gene data show CDR1 as SGHNT and CDR2 as YENEEA. The CDR3 covers 13 residues. V was shortened by 1 base and J by 5 bases, with 8 bases between the two germline ends.

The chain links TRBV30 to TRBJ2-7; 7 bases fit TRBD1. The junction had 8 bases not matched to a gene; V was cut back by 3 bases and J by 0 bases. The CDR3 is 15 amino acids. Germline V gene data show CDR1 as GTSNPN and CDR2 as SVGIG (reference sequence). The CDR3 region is CAWSLDRVSSYEQYF. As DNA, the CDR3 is TGTGCCTGGAGCCTAGACAGGGTAAGCTCCTACGAGCAGTACTTC.

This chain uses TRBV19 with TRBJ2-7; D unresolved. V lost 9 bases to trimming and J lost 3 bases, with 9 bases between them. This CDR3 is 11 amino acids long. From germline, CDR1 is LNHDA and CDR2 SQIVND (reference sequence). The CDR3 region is CASTDNYEQYF. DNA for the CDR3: TGTGCCAGCACTGACAACTACGAGCAGTACTTC.

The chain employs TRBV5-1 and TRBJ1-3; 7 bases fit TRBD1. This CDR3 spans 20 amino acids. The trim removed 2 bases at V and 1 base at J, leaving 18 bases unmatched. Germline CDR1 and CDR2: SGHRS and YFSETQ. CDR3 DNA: TGCGCCAGCAGCTTTGCCCACTTTTACGGGACAGAATTATCTGGAAACACCATATATTTT. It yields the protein CASSFAHFYGTELSGNTIYF. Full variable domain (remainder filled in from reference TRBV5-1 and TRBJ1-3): KAGVTQTPRYLIKTRGQQVTLSCSPISGHRSVSWYQQTPGQGLQFLFEYFSETQRNKGNFPGRFSGRQFSNSRSEMNVSTLELGDSALYLCASSFAHFYGTELSGNTIYFGEGSWLTVV.

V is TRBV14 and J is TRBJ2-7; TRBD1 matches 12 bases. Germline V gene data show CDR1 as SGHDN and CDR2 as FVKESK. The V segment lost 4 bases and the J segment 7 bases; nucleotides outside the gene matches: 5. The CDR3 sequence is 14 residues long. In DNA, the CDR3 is TGTGCCAGCAGCCCGGGACAGGGGGCCGGTGAGCAGTACTTC. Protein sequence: CASSPGQGAGEQYF.

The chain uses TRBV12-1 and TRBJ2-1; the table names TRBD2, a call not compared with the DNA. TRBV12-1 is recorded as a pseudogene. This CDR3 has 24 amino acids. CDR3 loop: CASKLVLSPTSGRTREVSYNEQFF. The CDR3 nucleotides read TGTGCCAGCAAGTTAGTCCTTTCCCCCACTAGCGGGAGAACGCGAGAAGTATCGTACAATGAGCAGTTCTTC.

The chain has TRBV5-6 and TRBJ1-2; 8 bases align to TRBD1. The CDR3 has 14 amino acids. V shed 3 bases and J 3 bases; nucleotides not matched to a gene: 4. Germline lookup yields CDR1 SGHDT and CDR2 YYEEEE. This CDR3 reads CASSSGQGYYGYTF. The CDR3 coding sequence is TGTGCCAGCAGCTCCGGACAGGGATACTATGGCTACACCTTC.

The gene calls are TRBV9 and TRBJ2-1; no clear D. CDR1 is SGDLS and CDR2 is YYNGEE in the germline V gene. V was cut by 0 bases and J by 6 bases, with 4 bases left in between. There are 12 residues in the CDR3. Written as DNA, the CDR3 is TGTGCCAGCAGCGTAGTACCCAATGAGCAGTTCTTC. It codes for CASSVVPNEQFF. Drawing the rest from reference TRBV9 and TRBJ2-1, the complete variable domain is DSGVTQTPKHLITATGQRVTLRCSPRSGDLSVYWYQQSLDQGLQFLIQYYNGEERAKGNILERFSAQQFPDLHSELNLSSLELGDSALYFCASSVVPNEQFFGPGTRLTVL.

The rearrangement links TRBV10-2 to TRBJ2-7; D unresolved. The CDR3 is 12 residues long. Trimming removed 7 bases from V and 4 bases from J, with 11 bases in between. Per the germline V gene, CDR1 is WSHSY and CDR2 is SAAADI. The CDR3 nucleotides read TGCGCCAGCACCCACTCCGGGTACGAGCAGTACTTC. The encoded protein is CASTHSGYEQYF.

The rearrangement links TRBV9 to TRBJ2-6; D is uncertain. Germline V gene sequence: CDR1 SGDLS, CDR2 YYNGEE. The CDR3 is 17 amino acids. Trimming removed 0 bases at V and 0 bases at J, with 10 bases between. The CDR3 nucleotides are TGTGCCAGCAGCGTAGGTCCAGGCGGCTCTGGGGCCAACGTCCTGACTTTC. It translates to CASSVGPGGSGANVLTF.

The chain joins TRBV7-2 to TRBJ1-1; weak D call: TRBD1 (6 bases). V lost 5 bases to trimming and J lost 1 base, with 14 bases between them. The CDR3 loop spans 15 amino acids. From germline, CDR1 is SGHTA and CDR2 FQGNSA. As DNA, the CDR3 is TGTGCCAGCAGCCCGAGGACAGCCTCGAACACTGAAGCTTTCTTT. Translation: CASSPRTASNTEAFF.

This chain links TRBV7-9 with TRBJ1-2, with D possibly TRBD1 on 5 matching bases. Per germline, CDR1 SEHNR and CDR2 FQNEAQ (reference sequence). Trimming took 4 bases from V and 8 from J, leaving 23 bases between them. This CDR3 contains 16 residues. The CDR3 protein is CASSSRGLQGLKGYTF. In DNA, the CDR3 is TGTGCCAGCAGCTCTAGGGGACTTCAGGGTTTAAAAGGCTACACCTTC.

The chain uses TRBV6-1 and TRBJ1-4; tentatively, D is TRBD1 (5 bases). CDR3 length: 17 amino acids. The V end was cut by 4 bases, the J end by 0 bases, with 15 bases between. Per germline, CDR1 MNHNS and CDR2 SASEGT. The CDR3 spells CASSVLLGEATNEKLFF. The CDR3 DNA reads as TGTGCCAGCAGTGTACTACTGGGGGAGGCAACTAATGAAAAACTGTTTTTT.

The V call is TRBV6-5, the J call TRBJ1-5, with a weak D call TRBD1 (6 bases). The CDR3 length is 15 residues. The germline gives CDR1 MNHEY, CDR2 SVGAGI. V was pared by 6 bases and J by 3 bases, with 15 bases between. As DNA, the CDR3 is TGTGCCAGCAGCCGTGGACAGTTCAACAATCAGCCCCAGCATTTT. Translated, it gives CASSRGQFNNQPQHF.

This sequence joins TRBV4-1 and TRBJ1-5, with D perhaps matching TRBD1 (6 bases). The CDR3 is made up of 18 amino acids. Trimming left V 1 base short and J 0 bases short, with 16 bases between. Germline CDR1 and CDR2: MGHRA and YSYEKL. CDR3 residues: CASSQGAREGVSNQPQHF. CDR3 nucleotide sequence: TGCGCCAGCAGCCAAGGGGCCCGGGAGGGGGTTAGCAATCAGCCCCAGCATTTT.